Below are 24 T cell receptor beta chains sequenced from a single sample in a study of human T cells and chemical hapten exposure. One entry per CDR3 protein results from TCRdb running MiXCR on the RACE reads. In the table there are tens of thousands of distinct CDR3 sequences, 8% to 10% of which are singletons. The time point is: patch test 3, about 24 weeks after DPC sensitization. Treatment: therapeutic diphenylcyclopropenone sensitization with weekly scalp DPC. The authors' total RNA extraction used unfractionated whole blood. The sequencing here drew on whole blood, taken in connection with sensitization to the hapten diphenylcyclopropenone (DPC). Receptors were obtained from a man aged 45 to 65 with alopecia areata. Some clones in this sample may be carry-over from other donors' samples.

This clonotype was seen ten or more times. The chain couples TRBV3-1 to TRBJ2-7; the match to TRBD2 covers 9 bases. Looked up from germline, CDR1 is LGHDT and CDR2 is YNNKEL (reference sequence). Trimming removed 2 bases from V and 4 bases from J; junction bases left unmatched: 3. This CDR3 has 14 amino acids. CDR3 in DNA: TGTGCCAGCAGCCAATATAGCGGGAGATACGAGCAGTACTTC. As protein: CASSQYSGRYEQYF.

This clonotype has a count of ten or more. The chain carries TRBV24-1 and TRBJ2-3; D is perhaps TRBD2 (5 bases). The CDR3 runs 13 residues. V lost 11 bases and J lost 2, with 13 bases in between. The V gene's germline CDR1 is KGHDR and CDR2 SFDVKD. The CDR3 loop reads CAINRGSTDTQYF. The CDR3 bases are TGTGCCATCAACCGGGGTTCCACAGATACGCAGTATTTT.

The genes are TRBV5-1 and TRBJ2-1; 8 bases align to TRBD2. V lost 0 bases and J lost 5; bases outside the gene matches: 16. This CDR3 comprises 19 residues. CDR1 and CDR2 (germline): SGHRS, YFSETQ. CDR3: CASSLGRLGGGRPDNEQFF. The CDR3 region has the DNA TGCGCCAGCAGCTTGGGGCGACTAGGTGGCGGGAGGCCGGACAATGAGCAGTTCTTC.

In its sample, this clonotype was seen a few times. The chain joins TRBV28 to TRBJ2-7, with D unclear. The length of the CDR3 is 12 residues. Germline values: CDR1 MDHEN, CDR2 SYDVKM. Trimming removed 6 bases from V and 4 bases from J, with 10 bases in between. CDR3 protein: CASRFGLYEQYF. The CDR3 bases are TGTGCCAGCAGGTTCGGGTTGTACGAGCAGTACTTC.

In this sample, this clonotype turned up a few times. The chain uses TRBV12-3 or TRBV12-4 and TRBJ2-7, with D possibly being TRBD2 (5 bases). This CDR3 has 15 residues. The ends were cut back, 5 bases at V and 0 bases at J, with 14 bases in the middle. The CDR3 is CASSPAGIPSYEQYF. For the CDR3, the DNA is TGTGCCAGCAGTCCCGCCGGGATTCCCTCCTACGAGCAGTACTTC.

There are many counts of this clonotype. The rearrangement joins TRBV7-2 to TRBJ2-1; perhaps TRBD1 as D (6 bases). V was pared by 10 bases and J by 4 bases, with 14 bases between. This CDR3 has 13 amino acids. Germline-derived CDR1 and CDR2 are SGHTA and FQGNSA. The CDR3 loop reads CATVGQMYNEQFF. The DNA of the CDR3 is TGTGCCACCGTCGGACAGATGTACAATGAGCAGTTCTTC.

This clonotype was observed at least ten times. This chain connects TRBV29-1 to TRBJ2-7; a weak D match, TRBD2 (6 bases). Trimming pared 4 bases from V and 2 bases from J, leaving 12 bases between. The CDR3 length is 13 residues. Per the germline V gene, CDR1 is SQVTM and CDR2 is ANQGSEA. For the CDR3, the DNA is TGCAGCGTTGGTTGGGGGGAGACCTACGAGCAGTACTTC. This codes for CSVGWGETYEQYF.

This clonotype was detected only a few times. The chain carries TRBV7-2 and TRBJ2-3; a possible D gene is TRBD2 (6 bases). V lost 4 bases and J lost 4, with 15 bases in between. Germline V gene sequence: CDR1 SGHTA, CDR2 FQGNSA. The CDR3 is 15 amino acids. CDR3 sequence (DNA): TGTGCCAGCAGCTCCCTCCTGGGAGGCGCAGATACGCAGTATTTT. It specifies CASSSLLGGADTQYF. Looking up the rest from reference TRBV7-2 and TRBJ2-3 gives the full variable domain: GAGVSQSPSNKVTEKGKDVELRCDPISGHTALYWYRQSLGQGLEFLIYFQGNSAPDKSGLPSDRFSAERTGGSVSTLTIQRTQQEDSAVYLCASSSLLGGADTQYFGPGTRLTVL.

The table lists this clonotype with many counts. The chain recombines TRBV30 with TRBJ2-4; D possibly corresponds to TRBD2 (5 bases). Per the germline V gene, CDR1 is GTSNPN and CDR2 is SVGIG (reference sequence). The CDR3 totals 18 residues. V was shortened by 7 bases and J by 0 bases, with 25 bases between the two germline ends. The CDR3 DNA reads as TGTGCCTTTGCTCCGGCCCTGCGGGTCACGCTAGCCAAAAACATTCAGTACTTC. Protein: CAFAPALRVTLAKNIQYF.

This clonotype has a handful of counts. The gene calls are TRBV7-3 and TRBJ2-1; possible D gene TRBD2, 5 bases. This CDR3 has 14 residues. V was pared by 6 bases and J by 4 bases, with 13 bases between. CDR1 and CDR2 from the germline V gene are SGHTA and FQGTGA. CDR3 region: CASSRAVSYNEQFF. The DNA of the CDR3 is TGTGCCAGCAGTCGAGCGGTATCTTACAATGAGCAGTTCTTC. Supplemented by reference TRBV7-3 and TRBJ2-1, the full variable domain reads GAGVSQTPSNKVTEKGKYVELRCDPISGHTALYWYRQSLGQGPEFLIYFQGTGAADDSGLPNDRFFAVRPEGSVSTLKIQRTERGDSAVYLCASSRAVSYNEQFFGPGTRLTVL.

At least ten counts were recorded for this clonotype. V is TRBV6-2 or TRBV6-3 and J is TRBJ1-1; 7 nucleotides line up with TRBD1. Trimming at V came to 7 bases and at J to 6 bases, leaving 8 bases not matched to a gene. This CDR3 is built from 13 residues. Germline V gene data show CDR1 as MNHEY and CDR2 as SVGEGT. For the CDR3, the DNA is TGTGCCAGCACCATAGGGCAGGGGGCTGAAGCTTTCTTT. Its translation is CASTIGQGAEAFF.

This clonotype was counted between two and nine times. V usage is TRBV5-1 and J usage is TRBJ2-2, with 11 bases identical to TRBD1. Germline-derived CDR1 and CDR2 are SGHRS and YFSETQ. Germline trimming cut 4 bases from V and 5 bases from J; bases unmatched to any gene: 4. CDR3 length: 15 amino acids. CDR3 in DNA: TGCGCCAGCAGCGCGGGACAGGGGGTTACCGGGGAGCTGTTTTTT. Its protein is CASSAGQGVTGELFF.

V and J are TRBV5-6 and TRBJ2-5, with 11 nucleotides matching TRBD2. The CDR3 runs 16 residues. Germline assignment: CDR1 SGHDT and CDR2 YYEEEE. Trimming removed 3 bases from V and 5 bases from J; junction bases left unmatched: 9. CDR3 in DNA: TGTGCCAGCAGCTCCGGACTAGCGGGCGTTAGGGAGACCCAGTACTTC. It encodes CASSSGLAGVRETQYF.

The chain couples TRBV20-1 to TRBJ2-5, with 10 nucleotides matching TRBD2. The CDR3 totals 19 residues. Trimming removed 4 bases from V and 0 bases from J; junction bases left unmatched: 17. Germline V gene sequence: CDR1 DFQATT, CDR2 SNEGSKA (reference sequence). In nucleotides, the CDR3 is TGCAGTGCTAACAAACAACCTAGCGGGAGATTTGAGTACCAAGAGACCCAGTACTTC. Translation: CSANKQPSGRFEYQETQYF.

This clonotype was counted between two and nine times. V usage is TRBV28 and J usage is TRBJ1-2, with D possibly TRBD1 on 6 matching bases. CDR1 MDHEN and CDR2 SYDVKM come from the germline V gene. The CDR3 has 14 amino acids. Between the trimmed V and J ends, which lost 2 bases and 4 bases, there was a span of 11 bases. The CDR3 is CASSLRAGAYGYTF. CDR3 coding DNA: TGTGCCAGCAGTTTACGGGCAGGGGCCTATGGCTACACCTTC.

This clonotype was seen a few times. This rearrangement joins TRBV7-2 to TRBJ2-5, with D uncertain. The CDR3 is 11 residues long. Trimming took off 5 bases at V and 7 bases at J, with 8 bases between the two ends. The V gene's germline CDR1 is SGHTA and CDR2 FQGNSA. The chain's CDR3 is CASSRAGTQYF. The CDR3 coding sequence is TGTGCCAGCAGCCGGGCAGGGACCCAGTACTTC.

On this clonotype: This may come from a read error, since a much larger clone is one base off. Likely a read error: the CDR3 ends without its conserved phenylalanine or tryptophan. This sequence joins TRBV19 and TRBJ2-3; a possible D gene is TRBD2 (6 bases). CDR3 length: 12 residues. The V and J ends lost 5 bases and 7 bases respectively, with 10 bases between them. The germline CDR1 and CDR2 sequences are LNHDA and SQIVND (reference sequence). This CDR3 is CASSLTSYTQYI. CDR3 nucleotides: TGTGCCAGTAGTCTAACTAGCTATACGCAGTATATT.

This clonotype was observed many times. The chain recombines TRBV7-7 with TRBJ2-2, with no clear D. The CDR3 is made up of 14 amino acids. Germline assignment: CDR1 SSHAT and CDR2 FNYEAQ (reference sequence). V lost 5 bases to trimming and J lost 7 bases, with 14 bases between them. CDR3 sequence (DNA): TGTGCCAGCAGCCCCCCCAGCCGGAACGGGGAGCTGTTTTTT. It translates to CASSPPSRNGELFF.

This clonotype was seen many times. The V call is TRBV29-1, the J call TRBJ2-5, with D possibly matching TRBD2 (7 bases). This CDR3 has 13 residues. V was trimmed by 2 bases and J by 1 base, leaving 8 bases between them. Germline values: CDR1 SQVTM, CDR2 ANQGSEA. CDR3 sequence: CSVERGGQETQYF. DNA of the CDR3: TGCAGCGTTGAAAGGGGGGGCCAAGAGACCCAGTACTTC.

This clonotype was seen many times. This chain joins TRBV10-3 and TRBJ2-7, with D perhaps matching TRBD2 (6 bases). V was trimmed by 4 bases and J by 5 bases, leaving 15 bases between them. Germline V gene data show CDR1 as ENHRY and CDR2 as SYGVKD. There are 14 residues in the CDR3. The CDR3 DNA reads as TGTGCCATCAGTGGGACTACGGGAGCGAACGAGCAGTACTTC. This gives the protein CAISGTTGANEQYF.

This chain joins TRBV12-3 or TRBV12-4 and TRBJ2-6; D remains ambiguous. The CDR3 has 14 residues. V gave up 3 bases and J gave up 0 bases, with 3 bases separating them. The CDR3 DNA reads TGTGCCAGCAGTTTTTACTCTGGGGCCAACGTCCTGACTTTC. Protein: CASSFYSGANVLTF.

This clonotype was counted ten times or more. The chain carries TRBV9 and TRBJ2-1; unclear D gene. V was clipped by 0 bases and J by 6 bases, with 10 bases between them. The CDR3 consists of 14 residues. CDR1 and CDR2 (germline): SGDLS, YYNGEE. This chain's CDR3 is CASSVAPSPNEQFF. DNA for the CDR3: TGTGCCAGCAGCGTAGCCCCCAGCCCCAATGAGCAGTTCTTC.

This clonotype came up many times. V is TRBV20-1 and J is TRBJ2-3; TRBD2 matches 9 bases. CDR3 length: 13 amino acids. V dropped 4 bases and J dropped 9; count of bases not matched to a gene: 8. Per germline, CDR1 DFQATT and CDR2 SNEGSKA (reference sequence). The DNA of the CDR3 is TGCAGTGCTACCCGGCGGGGGGGAAAAACGCAGTATTTT. It yields the protein CSATRRGGKTQYF.

This clonotype was found many times. The chain has TRBV19 and TRBJ2-7; tentatively, D is TRBD1 (5 bases). Germline assignment: CDR1 LNHDA and CDR2 SQIVND (reference sequence). Trimming removed 5 bases from V and 2 bases from J, with 22 bases in between. The CDR3 is made up of 17 amino acids. This chain's CDR3 is CASSPRRGRADTYEQYF. In DNA, the CDR3 is TGTGCCAGTAGTCCCCGAAGGGGTCGAGCAGACACCTACGAGCAGTACTTC.